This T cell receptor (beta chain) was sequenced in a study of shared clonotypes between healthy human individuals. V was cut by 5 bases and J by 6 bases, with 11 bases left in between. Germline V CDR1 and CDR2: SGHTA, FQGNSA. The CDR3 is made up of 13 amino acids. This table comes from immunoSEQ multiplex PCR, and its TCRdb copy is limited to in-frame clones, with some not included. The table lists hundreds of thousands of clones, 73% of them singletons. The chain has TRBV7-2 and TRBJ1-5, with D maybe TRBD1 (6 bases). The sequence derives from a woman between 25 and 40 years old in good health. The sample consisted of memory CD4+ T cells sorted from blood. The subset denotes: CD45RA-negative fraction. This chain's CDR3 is CASSPQGSQPQHF. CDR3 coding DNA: TGTGCCAGCAGCCCACAGGGCTCTCAGCCCCAGCATTTT. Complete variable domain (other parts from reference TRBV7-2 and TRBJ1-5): GAGVSQSPSNKVTEKGKDVELRCDPISGHTALYWYRQSLGQGLEFLIYFQGNSAPDKSGLPSDRFSAERTGGSVSTLTIQRTQQEDSAVYLCASSPQGSQPQHFGDGTRLSIL.